This entry concerns a single T cell receptor beta chain. The sample holds a few counts of this clone. Which antigen it targets is not known. Qualities for individual bases were not recorded, and no much larger clone is one base off. These data come from a study of blood T cell repertoires in COVID-19 (dated by TCRdb to the early 2020s). Context from the whole study: Samples from collaborators originated in the United States, Italy and Spain and spanned both the acute and convalescent phases of COVID-19. The prospective study material was composed of cDNA or gDNA derived from T cells, B-cell-depleted T cells, or PBMCs. Deeply sampled blood TCRbeta repertoires from subjects exposed to, actively infected with, or recovered from COVID-19 were included in the dataset. The repertoires were released in a freely available public database intended as a resource for research on the immune response to SARS-CoV-2. The samples were drawn from two sources: the first 160 participants of the ongoing ImmuneRACE study, and 950 to 1,500 subjects contributed by 6 global collaborators. The sample metadata nearly always contained a de-identified subject ID, COVID-19 status, age in years and sex. Where available, HLA class I and class II types were obtained from metadata supplied by the sample provider rather than from assay-based typing.

TCRbeta CDR3 regions were amplified from genomic DNA using the immunoSEQ Assay, a bias-controlled multiplex PCR. Turning to the authors' computational methods: The number of nucleated cells in each sample was estimated by amplification of reference gene primers within the assay. To quantify the absolute abundance of each unique TCRbeta CDR3 rearrangement, sequence reads were collapsed and filtered. Productive Simpson clonality was computed per sample as the square root of Simpson's diversity index over productive rearrangements. What TCRdb holds here is the immuneACCESS table cut down to in-frame rearrangements. Part of the clones is not present; checked against another copy, under half of the missing clones reflect an unresolved V gene, and the others are unexplained. D and trimming were read from the DNA, whereas the V and J calls and clone size are those reported in that table. Here the sample has 110,000 to 150,000 clones; roughly four fifths occur a single time. In total, the top ten clones hold roughly 4% of the sample.

The junction shows trimming of 2 bases on V and 3 bases on J, and the gene matches do not reach 4 bases of it. CDR1 and CDR2 were assigned from the germline V gene as SGHRS and YFSETQ. The cysteine opens and the phenylalanine closes a CDR3 of 14 amino acids. The kept DNA is CDR3 alone, 42 bases in frame from the first base. The collaborating institutions used their own protocols to collect whole blood in K2EDTA tubes. For TCRbeta analysis, collaborator samples were shipped as frozen whole blood, as isolated PBMCs, or as DNA extracted from either sample type. The investigation overall reported the following: The amount of clinical and demographic metadata varied by source and participant and was provided uncurated.

The clonotype comes from a woman aged 80 or over with acute or convalescent COVID-19. The sequenced sample was peripheral blood. This sequence uses TRBV5-1 and TRBJ1-2; the central 7 bases match TRBD1. The nucleotides read TGCGCCAGCAGCTTCCGGGACAGTGACTATGGCTACACCTTC. Its coded protein is CASSFRDSDYGYTF.